These T cell receptor beta chains were read from a single sample in a study of early T cells in non-severe SARS-CoV-2 infection. TCRdb re-called the 5' RACE reads through MiXCR, storing one row per CDR3 protein. The table includes 30,000 to 40,000 distinct CDR3 sequences, roughly 5.3% detected once. Input material: whole blood. All receptors derive from an adult who was a healthcare worker with PCR-confirmed SARS-CoV-2 infection or an uninfected control (not recorded which). CDR3s include the opening cysteine and the closing phenylalanine or tryptophan. The D gene is left open where the match is weak. Only some rows state a clone size, as once, few, many or a class for expanded clones.

v_call	d_call	clone_size	j_call	cdr3_nt	cdr3_aa
TRBV5-1	-	many	TRBJ2-2	TGCGCCAGCAGCCCGGACCCCAGGGGAGTTGCCGGGGAGCTGTTTTTT	CASSPDPRGVAGELFF
TRBV15	TRBD1	many	TRBJ2-1	TGTGCCACCACCCAGGGCCGGGACAGCTACAATGAGCAGTTCTTC	CATTQGRDSYNEQFF
TRBV18	-	few	TRBJ2-4	TGTGCCAGCTCCACCACGGGCAGGGGAAAAAACATTCAGTACTTC	CASSTTGRGKNIQYF
TRBV11-2	TRBD2	few	TRBJ2-5	TGTGCCAGCAGCTCCCGACTAGCGGGATCCCTAGAGACCCAGTACTTC	CASSSRLAGSLETQYF
TRBV7-8	-	few	TRBJ2-1	TGTGCCAGCAGCTTAGGGACCCTAGCGACTACCTACAATGAGCAGTTCTTC	CASSLGTLATTYNEQFF
TRBV30	-	few	TRBJ1-1	TGTGCCTGGAGGGGGGAATTCACTGAAGCTTTCTTT	CAWRGEFTEAFF
TRBV7-2	-	few	TRBJ2-4	TGTGCCAGCAGCCCAGGACTAGCCAAAAACATTCAGTACTTC	CASSPGLAKNIQYF
TRBV2	-	many	TRBJ2-1	TGTGCCAGCATTCGGGCCCTCGAGGGGAGAGGAAATGAGCAGTTCTTC	CASIRALEGRGNEQFF
TRBV12-3/TRBV12-4	TRBD2	-	TRBJ2-3	TGTGCCAGCAGTTTGTCTAGCGGGGTCACAGATACGCAGTATTTT	CASSLSSGVTDTQYF
TRBV12-3/TRBV12-4	TRBD1	many	TRBJ1-5	TGTGCCAGCAGCCGGACAGGAGATAGCAATCAGCCCCAGCATTTT	CASSRTGDSNQPQHF
TRBV5-1	-	many	TRBJ1-1	TGCGCCAGCAGGACTACGGTGAACACTGAAGCTTTCTTT	CASRTTVNTEAFF
TRBV28	-	few	TRBJ1-2	TGTGCCAGCAGTTTACACAGCAACTATGGCTACACCTTC	CASSLHSNYGYTF
TRBV2	-	few	TRBJ1-2	TGTGCCAGCAGTGAAGCGCTTCTGAGGGACGGCTACACCTTC	CASSEALLRDGYTF
TRBV24-1	TRBD2	many	TRBJ2-1	TGTGCCACCAGTGATCCAGCAAGGACTAGCGGGGGGTACAATGAGCAGTTCTTC	CATSDPARTSGGYNEQFF
TRBV15	-	few	TRBJ2-5	TGTGCCACCAGCAGAGACAGGGTTGAGACCCAGTACTTC	CATSRDRVETQYF
TRBV5-1	-	many	TRBJ2-5	TGCGCCAGCAGCTTGGGTGTCGGAGAGACCCAGTACTTC	CASSLGVGETQYF
TRBV7-2	-	many	TRBJ1-3	TGTGCCAGCAGCTCAACAAGTGCCGGAAACACCATATATTTT	CASSSTSAGNTIYF
TRBV6-6	TRBD1	many	TRBJ1-2	TGTGCCAGCAGACCCGGGACAGGCGGTGGCTACACCTTC	CASRPGTGGGYTF
TRBV7-6	TRBD1	few	TRBJ1-1	TGTGCCAGCAGCTCCCTGACAGGGGGCCTGAACACTGAAGCTTTCTTT	CASSSLTGGLNTEAFF
TRBV5-1	TRBD1	-	TRBJ1-4	TGCGCCAGCAGCTTGGAGACAGGGGGGAATGAAAAACTGTTTTTT	CASSLETGGNEKLFF
TRBV19	-	few	TRBJ2-3	TGTGCCAGTCGATGGCAGGGGAGGCCAGATACGCAGTATTTT	CASRWQGRPDTQYF
TRBV12-3/TRBV12-4	-	large	TRBJ2-7	TGTGCCAGCAGTGCCTACGTCAGCGCGTACTACGAGCAGTACTTC	CASSAYVSAYYEQYF